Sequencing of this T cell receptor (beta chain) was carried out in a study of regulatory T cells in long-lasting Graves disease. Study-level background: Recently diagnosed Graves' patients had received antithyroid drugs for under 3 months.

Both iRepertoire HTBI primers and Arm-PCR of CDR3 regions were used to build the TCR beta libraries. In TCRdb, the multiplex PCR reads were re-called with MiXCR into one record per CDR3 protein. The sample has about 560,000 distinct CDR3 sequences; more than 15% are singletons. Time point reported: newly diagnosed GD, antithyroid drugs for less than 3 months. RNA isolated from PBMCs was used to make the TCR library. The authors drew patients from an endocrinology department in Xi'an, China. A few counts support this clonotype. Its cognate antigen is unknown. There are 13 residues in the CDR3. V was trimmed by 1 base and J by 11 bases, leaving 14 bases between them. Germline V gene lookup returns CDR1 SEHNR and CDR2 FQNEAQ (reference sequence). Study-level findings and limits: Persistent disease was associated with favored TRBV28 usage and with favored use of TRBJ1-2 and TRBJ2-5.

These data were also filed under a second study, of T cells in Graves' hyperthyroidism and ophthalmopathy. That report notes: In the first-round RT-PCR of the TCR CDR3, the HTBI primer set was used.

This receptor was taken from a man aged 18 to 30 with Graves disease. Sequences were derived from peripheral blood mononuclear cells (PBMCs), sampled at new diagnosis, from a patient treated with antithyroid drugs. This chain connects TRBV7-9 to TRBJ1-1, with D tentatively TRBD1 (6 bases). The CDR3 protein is CASSLEDSAAAFF. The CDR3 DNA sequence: TGTGCCAGCAGCTTAGAGGACAGCGCCGCGGCTTTCTTT.